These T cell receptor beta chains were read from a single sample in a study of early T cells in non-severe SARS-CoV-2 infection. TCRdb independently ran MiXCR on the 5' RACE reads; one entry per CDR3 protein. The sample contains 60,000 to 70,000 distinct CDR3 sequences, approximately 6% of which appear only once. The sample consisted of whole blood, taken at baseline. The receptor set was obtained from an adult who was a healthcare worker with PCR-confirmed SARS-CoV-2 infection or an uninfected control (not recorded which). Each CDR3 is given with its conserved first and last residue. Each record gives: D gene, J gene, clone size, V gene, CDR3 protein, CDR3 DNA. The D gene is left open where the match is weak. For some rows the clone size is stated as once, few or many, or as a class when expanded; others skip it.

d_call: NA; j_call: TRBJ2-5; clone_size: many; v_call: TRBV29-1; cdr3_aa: CSVEREGVTQYF; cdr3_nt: TGCAGCGTTGAAAGGGAAGGCGTGACCCAGTACTTC
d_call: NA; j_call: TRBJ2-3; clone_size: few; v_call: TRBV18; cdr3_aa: CASSPQGRGDTQYF; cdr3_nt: TGTGCCAGCTCACCACAGGGGCGAGGGGATACGCAGTATTTT
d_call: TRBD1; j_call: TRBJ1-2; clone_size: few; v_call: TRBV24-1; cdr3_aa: CATSDPTGGSNGYTF; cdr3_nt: TGTGCCACCAGTGATCCAACAGGGGGCAGTAATGGCTACACCTTC
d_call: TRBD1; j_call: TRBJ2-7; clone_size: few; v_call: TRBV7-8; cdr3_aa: CASSSERTGVYEQYF; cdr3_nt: TGTGCCAGCAGCTCCGAGAGGACAGGGGTCTACGAGCAGTACTTC
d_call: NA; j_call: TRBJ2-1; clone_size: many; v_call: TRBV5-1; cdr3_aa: CASTEPGFYNEQFF; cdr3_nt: TGCGCCAGCACCGAGCCAGGGTTCTACAATGAGCAGTTCTTC
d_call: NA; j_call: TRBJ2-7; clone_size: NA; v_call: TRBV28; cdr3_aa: CASSLLTGQRAYEQYF; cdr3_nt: TGTGCCAGCAGTTTGCTTACAGGGCAGCGGGCCTACGAGCAGTACTTC
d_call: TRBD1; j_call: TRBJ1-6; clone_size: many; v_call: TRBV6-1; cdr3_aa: CASSQQGNKSPLHF; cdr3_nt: TGTGCCAGCAGCCAACAGGGGAACAAGTCACCCCTCCACTTT
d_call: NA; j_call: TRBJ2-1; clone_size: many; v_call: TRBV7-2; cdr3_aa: CASSMRLHYNEQFF; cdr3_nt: TGTGCCAGCAGCATGAGGTTACACTACAATGAGCAGTTCTTC
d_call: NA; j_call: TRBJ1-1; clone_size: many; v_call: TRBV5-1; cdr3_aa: CASSLEFGAEAFF; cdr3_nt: TGCGCCAGCAGCTTGGAGTTTGGGGCTGAAGCTTTCTTT
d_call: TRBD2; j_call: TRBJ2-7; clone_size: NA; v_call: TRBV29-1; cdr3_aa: CSASRSGGYEQYF; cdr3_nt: TGCAGCGCCTCCCGGTCCGGGGGGTACGAGCAGTACTTC
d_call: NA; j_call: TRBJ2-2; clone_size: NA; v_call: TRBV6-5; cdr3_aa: CASSYLGHNTGELFF; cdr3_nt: TGTGCCAGCAGTTATTTGGGACATAACACCGGGGAGCTGTTTTTT
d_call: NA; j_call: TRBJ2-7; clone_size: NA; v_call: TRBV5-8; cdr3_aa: CASSLDGDLYEQYF; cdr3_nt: TGTGCCAGCAGCTTGGATGGGGATCTCTACGAGCAGTACTTC
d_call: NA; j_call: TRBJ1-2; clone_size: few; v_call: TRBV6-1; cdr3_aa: CASSEQDYGYTF; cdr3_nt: TGTGCCAGCAGTGAACAGGACTATGGCTACACCTTC
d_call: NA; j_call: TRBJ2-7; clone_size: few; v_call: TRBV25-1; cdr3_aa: CASSLGVGNEQYF; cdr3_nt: TGTGCCAGCAGTCTCGGGGTAGGGAACGAGCAGTACTTC
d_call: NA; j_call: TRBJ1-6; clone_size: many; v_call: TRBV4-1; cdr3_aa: CASSQGQYPSSPLHF; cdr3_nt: TGCGCCAGCAGCCAAGGACAGTATCCGAGCTCACCCCTCCACTTT
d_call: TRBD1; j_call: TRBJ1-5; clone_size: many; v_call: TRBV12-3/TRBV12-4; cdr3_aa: CASSPHSGGDRGWMGNQPQHF; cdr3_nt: TGTGCCAGCAGTCCCCACTCGGGAGGGGACAGGGGATGGATGGGCAATCAGCCCCAGCATTTT
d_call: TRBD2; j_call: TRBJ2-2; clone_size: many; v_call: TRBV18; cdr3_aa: CASSPYRPSGTGNTGELFF; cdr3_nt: TGTGCCAGCTCACCATATCGTCCCAGCGGGACCGGGAACACCGGGGAGCTGTTTTTT
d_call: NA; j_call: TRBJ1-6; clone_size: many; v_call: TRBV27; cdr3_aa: CASSSDRDYNSPLHF; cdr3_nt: TGTGCCAGCAGTTCCGACCGGGATTATAATTCACCCCTCCACTTT
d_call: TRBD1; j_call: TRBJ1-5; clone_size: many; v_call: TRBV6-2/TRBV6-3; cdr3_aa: CASSHGDRGDQPQHF; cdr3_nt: TGTGCCAGCAGTCACGGGGACAGGGGGGACCAGCCCCAGCATTTT
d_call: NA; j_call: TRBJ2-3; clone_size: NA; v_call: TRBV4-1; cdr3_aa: CASSPRYTGARTDTQYF; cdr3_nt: TGCGCCAGCAGTCCAAGATACACCGGGGCTCGAACAGATACGCAGTATTTT
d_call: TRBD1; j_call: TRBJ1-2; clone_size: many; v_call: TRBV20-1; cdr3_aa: CSAASTGAGGYTF; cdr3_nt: TGCAGTGCCGCCTCAACAGGGGCAGGGGGCTACACCTTC
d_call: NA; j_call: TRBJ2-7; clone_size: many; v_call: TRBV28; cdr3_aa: CASTLWGTPTYEQYF; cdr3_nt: TGTGCCAGCACCCTTTGGGGGACTCCTACCTACGAGCAGTACTTC
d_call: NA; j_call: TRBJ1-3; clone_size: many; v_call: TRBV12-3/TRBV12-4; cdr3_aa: CASRATGPHDTIYF; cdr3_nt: TGTGCCAGCAGGGCTACCGGGCCCCACGACACCATATATTTT
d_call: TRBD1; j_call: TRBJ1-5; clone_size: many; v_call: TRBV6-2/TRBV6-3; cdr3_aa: CASRHRPGQGAQIEQPQHF; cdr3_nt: TGTGCCAGCAGGCACCGACCGGGACAGGGGGCGCAGATCGAACAGCCCCAGCATTTT
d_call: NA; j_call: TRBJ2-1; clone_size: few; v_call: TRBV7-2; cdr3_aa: CTSSILGGPYNEQFF; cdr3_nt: TGTACCAGCAGCATCCTGGGCGGACCCTACAATGAGCAGTTCTTC
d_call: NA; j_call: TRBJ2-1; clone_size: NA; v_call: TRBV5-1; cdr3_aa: CASSERTYNEQFF; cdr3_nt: TGCGCCAGCAGTGAAAGGACCTACAATGAGCAGTTCTTC
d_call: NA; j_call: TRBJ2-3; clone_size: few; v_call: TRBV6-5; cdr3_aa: CASSRDPSTDTQYF; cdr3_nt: TGTGCCAGCAGTCGGGACCCCAGCACAGATACGCAGTATTTT
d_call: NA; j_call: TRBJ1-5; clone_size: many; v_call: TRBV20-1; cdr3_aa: CSAREQANQPQHF; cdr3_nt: TGCAGTGCTAGAGAACAGGCCAATCAGCCCCAGCATTTT
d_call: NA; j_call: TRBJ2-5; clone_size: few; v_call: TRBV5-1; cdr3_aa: CASSLGGLTQETQYF; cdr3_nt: TGCGCCAGCAGCTTGGGAGGACTAACCCAAGAGACCCAGTACTTC
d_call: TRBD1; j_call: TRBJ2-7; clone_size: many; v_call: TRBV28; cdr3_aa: CASSRTGYEQYF; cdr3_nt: TGTGCCAGCAGCAGGACAGGCTACGAGCAGTACTTC
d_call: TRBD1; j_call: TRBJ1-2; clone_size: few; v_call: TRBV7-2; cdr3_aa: CASSLEAQGVYGYTF; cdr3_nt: TGTGCCAGCAGCTTAGAAGCGCAGGGGGTCTATGGCTACACCTTC
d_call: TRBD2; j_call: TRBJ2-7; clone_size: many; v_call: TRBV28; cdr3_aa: CASSLDLAGGLYEQYF; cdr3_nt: TGTGCCAGCAGTTTGGACCTAGCGGGAGGTTTATACGAGCAGTACTTC
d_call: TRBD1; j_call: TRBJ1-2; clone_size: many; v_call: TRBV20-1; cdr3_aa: CSARTGGDYGYTF; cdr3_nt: TGCAGTGCTCGCACAGGGGGCGACTATGGCTACACCTTC
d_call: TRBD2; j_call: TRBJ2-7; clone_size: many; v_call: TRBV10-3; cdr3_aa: CAISDPSGNLEQYF; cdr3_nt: TGTGCCATCAGTGACCCTAGCGGGAATCTCGAGCAGTACTTC
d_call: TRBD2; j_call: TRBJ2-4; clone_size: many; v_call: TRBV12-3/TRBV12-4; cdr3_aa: CASSRDSGGENIQYF; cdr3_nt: TGTGCCAGCAGTCGAGACTCCGGGGGGGAAAACATTCAGTACTTC
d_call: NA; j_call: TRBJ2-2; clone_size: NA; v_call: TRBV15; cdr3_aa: CATSRDGKTGELFF; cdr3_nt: TGTGCCACCAGCAGAGATGGGAAGACGGGGGAGCTGTTTTTT
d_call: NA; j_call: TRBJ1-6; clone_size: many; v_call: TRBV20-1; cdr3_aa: CSALPGQRNSPLHF; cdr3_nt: TGCAGTGCTCTACCGGGACAAAGGAATTCACCCCTCCACTTT
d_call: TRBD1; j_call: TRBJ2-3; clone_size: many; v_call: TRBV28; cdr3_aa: CASSLPGTGGKDTQYF; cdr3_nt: TGTGCCAGCAGTCTCCCCGGGACAGGGGGGAAAGATACGCAGTATTTT
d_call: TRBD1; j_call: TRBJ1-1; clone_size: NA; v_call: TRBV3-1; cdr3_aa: CASTATGGNTEAFF; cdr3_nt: TGTGCCAGCACCGCAACAGGGGGGAACACTGAAGCTTTCTTT
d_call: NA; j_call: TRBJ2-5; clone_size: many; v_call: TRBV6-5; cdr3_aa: CASSWEQTQYF; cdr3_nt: TGTGCCAGCAGTTGGGAACAGACCCAGTACTTC
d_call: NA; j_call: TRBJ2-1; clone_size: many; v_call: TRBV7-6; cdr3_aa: CASSLAQFDEQFF; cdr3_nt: TGTGCCAGCAGCTTAGCGCAATTCGATGAGCAGTTCTTC
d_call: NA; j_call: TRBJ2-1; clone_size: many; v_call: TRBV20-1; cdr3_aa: CSARPFGTPRSYNEQFF; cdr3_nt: TGCAGTGCTAGACCCTTCGGAACTCCAAGGAGCTACAATGAGCAGTTCTTC
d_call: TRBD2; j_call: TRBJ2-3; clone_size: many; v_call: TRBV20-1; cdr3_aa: CSAYSGREADTQYF; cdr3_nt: TGCAGTGCCTATAGCGGGAGAGAGGCAGATACGCAGTATTTT
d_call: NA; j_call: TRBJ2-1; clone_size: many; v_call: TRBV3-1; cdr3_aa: CASRDWDSYNEQFF; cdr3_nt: TGTGCCAGCCGGGACTGGGACAGCTACAATGAGCAGTTCTTC
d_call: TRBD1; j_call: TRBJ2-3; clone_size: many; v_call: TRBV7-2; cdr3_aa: CASSLDLRQGARDTQYF; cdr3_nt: TGTGCCAGCAGCTTAGACTTGCGGCAGGGGGCAAGGGATACGCAGTATTTT
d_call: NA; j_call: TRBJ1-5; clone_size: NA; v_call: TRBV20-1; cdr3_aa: CSATGRPVRNQPQHF; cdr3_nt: TGCAGTGCTACGGGCAGGCCGGTGCGCAATCAGCCCCAGCATTTT
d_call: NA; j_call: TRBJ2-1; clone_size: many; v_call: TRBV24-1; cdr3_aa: CATSAQGNEQFF; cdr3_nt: TGTGCCACCAGTGCGCAAGGAAATGAGCAGTTCTTC
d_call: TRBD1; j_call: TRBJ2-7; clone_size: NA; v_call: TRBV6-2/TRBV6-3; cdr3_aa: CASSYSGTGYNEQYF; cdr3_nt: TGTGCCAGCAGTTACTCCGGGACAGGGTACAACGAGCAGTACTTC
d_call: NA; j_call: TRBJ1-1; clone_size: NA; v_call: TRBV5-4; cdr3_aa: CASSRGRSLGTGPEAFF; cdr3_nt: TGTGCCAGCAGCCGAGGACGATCACTAGGCACGGGCCCTGAAGCTTTCTTT
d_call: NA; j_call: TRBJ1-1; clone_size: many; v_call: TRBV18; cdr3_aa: CASSPAENTEAFF; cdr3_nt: TGTGCCAGCTCACCGGCAGAGAACACTGAAGCTTTCTTT
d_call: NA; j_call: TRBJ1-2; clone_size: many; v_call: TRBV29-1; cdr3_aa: CSAPAGNGYTF; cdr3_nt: TGCAGCGCCCCGGCTGGAAACGGCTACACCTTC
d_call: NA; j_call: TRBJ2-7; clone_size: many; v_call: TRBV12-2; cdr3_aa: CASRRDRGYEQYF; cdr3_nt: TGTGCAAGTCGGCGGGACAGGGGCTACGAGCAGTACTTC
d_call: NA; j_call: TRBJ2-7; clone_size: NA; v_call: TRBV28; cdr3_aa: CASTWGSSYEQYF; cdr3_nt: TGTGCCAGCACGTGGGGGAGCTCCTACGAGCAGTACTTC